One sample yielded the 31 T cell receptor beta chains listed below, sequenced in a study of human T cells and chemical hapten exposure. TCRdb re-analysed the RACE reads in MiXCR, keeping a single row per CDR3 protein. The sample shows 82,000 or so distinct CDR3 sequences, 10% to 15% of them seen only once. Described time point: patch test 3, about 24 weeks after DPC sensitization. The treatment here: therapeutic diphenylcyclopropenone sensitization with weekly scalp DPC. Source: whole blood, taken in connection with sensitization to the hapten diphenylcyclopropenone (DPC). These receptor sequences come from a woman aged 45-60 years with alopecia areata. Some clones in this sample may be carry-over from other donors' samples.

This clonotype turned up a few times. The chain couples TRBV5-1 to TRBJ2-1; 7 positions agree with TRBD1. Germline V gene sequence: CDR1 SGHRS, CDR2 YFSETQ. With 4 bases clipped from V and 0 bases from J, the junction kept 4 bases outside the gene matches. The CDR3 totals 15 residues. The CDR3 nucleotides read TGCGCCAGCAGCCCACAGGGGAGCTCCTACAATGAGCAGTTCTTC. It codes for CASSPQGSSYNEQFF. Full variable domain (missing parts from reference TRBV5-1 and TRBJ2-1): KAGVTQTPRYLIKTRGQQVTLSCSPISGHRSVSWYQQTPGQGLQFLFEYFSETQRNKGNFPGRFSGRQFSNSRSEMNVSTLELGDSALYLCASSPQGSSYNEQFFGPGTRLTVL.

This clonotype was counted at least ten times. V gene TRBV7-8 combines with J gene TRBJ2-7, with a weak D call TRBD1 (6 bases). Germline CDR1 is SGHVS and CDR2 is FQNEAQ. Between the trimmed V and J ends, which lost 5 bases and 7 bases, there was a span of 24 bases. CDR3 length: 16 amino acids. DNA of the CDR3: TGTGCCAGCAGCACCAAGCCCTCGGGCCAGGGGTCGGAGCAGTACTTC. Protein: CASSTKPSGQGSEQYF.

This clonotype was seen at least ten times. The chain couples TRBV28 to TRBJ1-1; no clear D gene. The germline V gene encodes CDR1 MDHEN and CDR2 SYDVKM. Trimming took 6 bases from V and 2 from J, leaving 10 bases between them. The CDR3 length is 13 residues. DNA of the CDR3: TGTGCCAGCAGAGCAGGACTAAACACTGAAGCTTTCTTT. Amino acids: CASRAGLNTEAFF.

The sample holds many counts of this clonotype. The chain carries TRBV13 and TRBJ2-3; D not certain. There are 14 residues in the CDR3. Looked up from germline, CDR1 is PRHDT and CDR2 is FYEKMQ (reference sequence). Between the trimmed V and J ends, which lost 0 bases and 9 bases, there was a span of 13 bases. CDR3 sequence reads: CASSLGHDGDTQYF. DNA of the CDR3: TGTGCCAGCAGCTTAGGGCATGATGGTGACACGCAGTATTTT.

This clonotype was counted a few times. The CDR3 DNA follows: TGCAGCGTTGTCCTAGCGGGAGTGGGAGAGACCCAGTACTTC. Translation: CSVVLAGVGETQYF. This chain connects TRBV29-1 to TRBJ2-5; 10 bases agree with TRBD2. The junction had 6 bases not matched to a gene; V was cut back by 4 bases and J by 4 bases. This CDR3 has 14 amino acids. Germline V CDR1 and CDR2: SQVTM, ANQGSEA.

In this sample, this clonotype turned up a few times. The rearrangement uses TRBV7-2 and TRBJ1-5, with D unresolved. CDR1 and CDR2 (germline): SGHTA, FQGNSA. V lost 0 bases and J lost 4, with 4 bases in between. CDR3 size: 13 residues. CDR3 bases: TGTGCCAGCAGCTTAGCCGTTAATCAGCCCCAGCATTTT. Amino acid sequence: CASSLAVNQPQHF.

This clonotype showed up many times. This sequence joins TRBV9 and TRBJ1-5; no definite D call. The ends were cut back, 0 bases at V and 10 bases at J, with 2 bases in the middle. This CDR3 spans 10 amino acids. Per the germline V gene, CDR1 is SGDLS and CDR2 is YYNGEE. CDR3 coding DNA: TGTGCCAGCAGCGTAGCTCCCCAGCATTTT. Protein product: CASSVAPQHF.

This clonotype was seen many times. The CDR3 loop reads CAISERLEGQETQYF. The CDR3 DNA reads TGTGCCATCAGTGAGCGACTTGAGGGCCAAGAGACCCAGTACTTC. V is TRBV10-3 and J is TRBJ2-5; maybe TRBD2 (5 bases). Between the trimmed V and J ends, which lost 2 bases and 1 base, there was a span of 11 bases. Per the germline V gene, CDR1 is ENHRY and CDR2 is SYGVKD. This CDR3 is built from 15 residues.

This chain connects TRBV29-1 to TRBJ2-3, with TRBD1 as a possible D gene (6 bases). The germline CDR1 and CDR2 sequences are SQVTM and ANQGSEA. The CDR3 is 12 residues long. The V and J ends lost 6 bases and 4 bases respectively, with 11 bases between them. The CDR3 region is CSVREGADTQYF. Here the CDR3 DNA reads TGCAGCGTCCGCGAGGGGGCAGATACGCAGTATTTT.

This chain uses TRBV7-9 with TRBJ2-7, with TRBD2 matching 9 bases. The CDR3 runs to 17 residues. Trimming removed 10 bases from V and 6 bases from J; junction bases left unmatched: 22. The germline gives CDR1 SEHNR, CDR2 FQNEAQ (reference sequence). The CDR3: CATFAPASYETSGEQYF. The CDR3 coding sequence is TGTGCCACCTTCGCGCCCGCGTCTTACGAGACTAGCGGCGAGCAGTACTTC.

The V gene is TRBV5-1, the J gene TRBJ2-5, with 10 bases aligning to TRBD2. Per the germline V gene, CDR1 is SGHRS and CDR2 is YFSETQ. The CDR3 is made up of 16 amino acids. J gave up 2 bases and V 0 bases, and 4 bases lay outside the gene matches. The DNA for the CDR3 is TGCGCCAGCAGCTTGGTGATAGCGGGAGGACAAGAGACCCAGTACTTC. This translates into CASSLVIAGGQETQYF.

Regarding this clonotype: A much larger clonotype is one base distant, so this may be a read error. Here the CDR3 reads CSARHNYGYIF. The CDR3 DNA reads as TGCAGTGCTAGACATAACTATGGCTACATCTTC. This chain uses TRBV20-1 with TRBJ1-2; D not certain. Germline CDR1 reads DFQATT; CDR2 reads SNEGSKA (reference sequence). This CDR3 contains 11 residues.

The sample holds a few counts of this clonotype. The CDR3 protein is CASSPGGGREQYF. CDR3 coding DNA: TGTGCCAGCAGTCCTGGCGGGGGGCGCGAGCAGTACTTC. The chain joins TRBV25-1 to TRBJ2-7; TRBD2 matches at 8 bases. CDR3 size: 13 residues. Trimming cost V 5 bases and J 6 bases; bases outside gene matches: 6. CDR1 is MGHDK, CDR2 SYGVNS, per germline.

This clonotype came up a few times. The V and J genes are TRBV6-6 and TRBJ2-5; 9 bases are shared with TRBD2. With V trimmed by 6 bases and J by 0 bases, 8 bases remained unmatched. Germline V gene data show CDR1 as MNHNY and CDR2 as SVGAGI (reference sequence). This CDR3 comprises 16 residues. This CDR3 reads CASSSRRTSDQETQYF. The CDR3 bases are TGTGCCAGCAGCTCTAGGCGGACTAGCGACCAAGAGACCCAGTACTTC.

This clonotype was seen many times. DNA of the CDR3: TGCAGCGTTGAAAAGGGCTTCGGTGAGCAGTTCTTC. Residues: CSVEKGFGEQFF. The genes are TRBV29-1 and TRBJ2-1; D unresolved. The CDR3 has 12 residues. Germline V gene data show CDR1 as SQVTM and CDR2 as ANQGSEA. The V and J ends lost 2 bases and 9 bases respectively, with 11 bases between them.

Ten or more counts support this clonotype. The V and J genes are TRBV7-9 and TRBJ1-1; D gene uncertain. From germline, CDR1 is SEHNR and CDR2 FQNEAQ (reference sequence). CDR3 length equals 12 residues. The V end was cut by 1 base, the J end by 5 bases, with 5 bases between. The CDR3 bases are TGTGCCAGCAGCTTAGATTGGACTGAAGCTTTCTTT. This translates into CASSLDWTEAFF.

The rearrangement uses TRBV20-1 and TRBJ2-3, with 14 bases aligning to TRBD2. This CDR3 spans 14 amino acids. The V and J ends lost 5 bases and 3 bases, in that order; junction bases with no gene match: 1. From germline, CDR1 is DFQATT and CDR2 SNEGSKA (reference sequence). The CDR3 DNA reads as TGCAGTGCTTGGACTAGCGGGAGGACAGATACGCAGTATTTT. Encoded protein: CSAWTSGRTDTQYF.

The CDR3 loop reads CSVVPSAGPRWGGYTF. The CDR3 nucleotides read TGCAGCGTTGTACCCAGCGCGGGACCGAGGTGGGGTGGCTACACCTTC. The chain links TRBV29-1 to TRBJ1-2; D is possibly TRBD1 (5 bases). The CDR3 covers 16 residues. Trimming shortened V by 4 bases and J by 7 bases, and 25 bases separated the two germline ends. The germline V gene has CDR1 SQVTM and CDR2 ANQGSEA.

This clonotype came up many times. This chain uses TRBV10-3 with TRBJ2-1; TRBD2 agrees at 8 bases. The J segment lost 4 bases and the V segment lost 6 bases, leaving 2 bases of the junction unmatched. This CDR3 contains 13 residues. CDR1 is ENHRY, CDR2 SYGVKD, per germline. CDR3 nucleotides: TGTGCCATCAGAGCGGGGGAGTACAATGAGCAGTTCTTC. This encodes CAIRAGEYNEQFF.

The J gene is TRBJ1-5, the V gene TRBV19; perhaps TRBD1 as D (6 bases). Per the germline V gene, CDR1 is LNHDA and CDR2 is SQIVND (reference sequence). Deletions cut 10 bases from V and 0 bases from J, with 10 bases between. The CDR3 covers 13 residues. CDR3 sequence reads: CATADSSNQPQHF. The DNA of the CDR3 is TGTGCCACCGCGGACAGTAGCAATCAGCCCCAGCATTTT.

A few counts support this clonotype. The chain uses TRBV21-1 and TRBJ1-5. TRBV21-1 is flagged as a pseudogene. The CDR3 spans 17 residues. The CDR3: CASSKSLKRGSNQPQHF. CDR3 DNA sequence: TGTGCCAGCAGCAAAAGTCTAAAAAGAGGGAGCAATCAGCCCCAGCATTTT.

This clonotype showed up just a few times. J is TRBJ2-7 and V is TRBV29-1, with 7 bases lining up with TRBD1. Germline V CDR1 and CDR2: SQVTM, ANQGSEA. The CDR3 consists of 13 residues. Losses at the gene ends were 4 bases for V and 2 bases for J; bases not matched to a gene: 5. The CDR3 nucleotides read TGCAGCGTTGCCTCCGGGACAGCCTACGAGCAGTACTTC. Amino acid sequence: CSVASGTAYEQYF.

V is TRBV5-4 and J is TRBJ2-7; no reliable D call. The CDR3 covers 12 residues. In germline, CDR1 is SGHNT, CDR2 YYREEE (reference sequence). The V end was cut by 5 bases, the J end by 6 bases, with 12 bases between. The CDR3 reads CASSFPHGEQYF. CDR3 nucleotides: TGTGCCAGCAGTTTTCCTCACGGCGAGCAGTACTTC.

This clonotype came up many times. The chain couples TRBV3-1 to TRBJ2-1; D ambiguous. The germline V gene encodes CDR1 LGHDT and CDR2 YNNKEL (reference sequence). The ends were cut back, 1 base at V and 6 bases at J, with 7 bases in the middle. The CDR3 length is 13 residues. The CDR3 spells CASSQASRNEQFF. CDR3 in DNA: TGTGCCAGCAGCCAAGCCTCCCGCAATGAGCAGTTCTTC.

This clonotype was recorded many times. The rearrangement links TRBV5-1 to TRBJ2-5; 12 positions match TRBD2. The germline V gene encodes CDR1 SGHRS and CDR2 YFSETQ. Losses at the gene ends were 3 bases for V and 4 bases for J; bases not matched to a gene: 4. This CDR3 region has 15 residues. Here the CDR3 DNA reads TGCGCCAGCAGCTATCTAGCGGGAGGGCCAGAGACCCAGTACTTC. Translated: CASSYLAGGPETQYF.

This clonotype has more than one count but fewer than ten. The CDR3 spells CASSPDLSGNTIYF. DNA for the CDR3: TGTGCCAGCAGTCCAGACCTCTCTGGAAACACCATATATTTT. The chain joins TRBV7-2 to TRBJ1-3, with D hard to call. The germline V gene has CDR1 SGHTA and CDR2 FQGNSA. Trimming left V 6 bases short and J 0 bases short, with 9 bases between. The CDR3 is 14 residues long. Combining the CDR3 with reference TRBV7-2 and TRBJ1-3 gives the whole variable domain GAGVSQSPSNKVTEKGKDVELRCDPISGHTALYWYRQSLGQGLEFLIYFQGNSAPDKSGLPSDRFSAERTGGSVSTLTIQRTQQEDSAVYLCASSPDLSGNTIYFGEGSWLTVV.

The J gene is TRBJ1-6, the V gene TRBV20-1, with a weak D call TRBD1 (6 bases). This CDR3 has 13 residues. Germline CDR1 reads DFQATT; CDR2 reads SNEGSKA (reference sequence). Trimming took off 3 bases at V and 7 bases at J, with 10 bases between the two ends. CDR3 bases: TGCAGTGCTAGTACTACAGGGAATTCACCCCTCCACTTT. Residues: CSASTTGNSPLHF.

In its sample, this clonotype was seen a few times. The chain recombines TRBV18 with TRBJ2-5, with D perhaps matching TRBD2 (5 bases). Germline CDR1 is KGHSH and CDR2 is LQKENI. Trimming removed 3 bases at V and 5 bases at J, with 13 bases between. The CDR3 has 14 amino acids. The CDR3 DNA sequence: TGTGCCAGCTCACCGAATTTAGGGAGCGAGACCCAGTACTTC. Protein: CASSPNLGSETQYF.

The chain combines TRBV3-1 with TRBJ2-5, with D perhaps matching TRBD1 or TRBD2 (5 bases each). V was clipped by 0 bases and J by 1 base, with 9 bases between them. The length of the CDR3 is 15 residues. Germline CDR1 reads LGHDT; CDR2 reads YNNKEL (reference sequence). The CDR3 region has the DNA TGTGCCAGCAGCCAAGAAGAGGGGACCCAAGAGACCCAGTACTTC. As protein: CASSQEEGTQETQYF.

This clonotype was counted ten times or more. The rearrangement joins TRBV7-9 to TRBJ2-6; no clear D gene. Trimming left V 3 bases short and J 0 bases short, with 3 bases between. This CDR3 has 14 amino acids. Germline V gene data show CDR1 as SEHNR and CDR2 as FQNEAQ (reference sequence). The CDR3 DNA reads TGTGCCAGCAGCTTTGTCTCTGGGGCCAACGTCCTGACTTTC. It is translated as CASSFVSGANVLTF.

This clonotype showed up many times. CDR3 bases: TGCAGTGCTCCACTTCAGGTAGACACTGAAGCTTTCTTT. It translates to CSAPLQVDTEAFF. The J gene is TRBJ1-1, the V gene TRBV20-1; unclear D gene. The CDR3 extends over 13 amino acids. V dropped 5 bases and J dropped 3 bases, with 13 bases sitting between them. Germline lookup yields CDR1 DFQATT and CDR2 SNEGSKA (reference sequence).